This T cell receptor (beta chain) derives from a study of cytomegalovirus exposure and HLA in healthy donors. Study-level points and caveats: TCR beta sequences reportedly predicted most subjects' HLA-A and HLA-B alleles accurately. The authors later found HLA-associated TCR beta chains more clonally expanded than equally common others. Later on, a genetic analysis was performed. It linked a missense variant in DCLRE1C with V- and J-gene trimming of TCR beta.

A multiplex PCR was run with 60 Vbeta primers and 13 Jbeta primers. Sequenced by immunoSEQ multiplex PCR; TCRdb stores in-frame clones only, minus some. The table has fewer than 150,000 clones, under 85% seen once. Worth noting for this clone: Antigen unknown.

CDR3 size: 15 residues. Deletions cut 1 base from V and 4 bases from J, with 12 bases between. Germline-derived CDR1 and CDR2 are SGHNT and YYREEE (reference sequence). No record exists of this donor's CMV serostatus. Source material: PBMCs. This TCR was sampled from a human donor in good health. The J gene is TRBJ2-1, the V gene TRBV5-4; no firm D call. The CDR3 protein is CASSLIRARYNEQFF. CDR3 nucleotides: TGTGCCAGCAGCTTGATTCGAGCCCGATACAATGAGCAGTTCTTC.